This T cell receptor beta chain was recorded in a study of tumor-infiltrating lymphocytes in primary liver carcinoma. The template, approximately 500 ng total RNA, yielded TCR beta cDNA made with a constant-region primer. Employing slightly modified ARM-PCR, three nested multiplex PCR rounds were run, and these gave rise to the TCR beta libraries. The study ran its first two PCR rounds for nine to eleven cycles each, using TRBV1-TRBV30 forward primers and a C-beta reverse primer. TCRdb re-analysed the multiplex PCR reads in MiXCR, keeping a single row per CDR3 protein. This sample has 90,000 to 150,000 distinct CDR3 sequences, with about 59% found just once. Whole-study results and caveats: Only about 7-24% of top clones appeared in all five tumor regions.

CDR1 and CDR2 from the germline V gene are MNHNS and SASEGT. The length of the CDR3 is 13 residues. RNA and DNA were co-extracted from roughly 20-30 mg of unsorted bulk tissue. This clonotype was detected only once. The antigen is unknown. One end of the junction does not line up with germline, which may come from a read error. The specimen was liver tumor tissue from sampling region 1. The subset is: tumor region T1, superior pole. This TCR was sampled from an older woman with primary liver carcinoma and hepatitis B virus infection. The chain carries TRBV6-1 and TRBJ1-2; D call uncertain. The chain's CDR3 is CASSETGRYSYTF. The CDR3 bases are TGTGCCAGTAGTGAAACGGGGAGGTATAGCTACACCTTC.